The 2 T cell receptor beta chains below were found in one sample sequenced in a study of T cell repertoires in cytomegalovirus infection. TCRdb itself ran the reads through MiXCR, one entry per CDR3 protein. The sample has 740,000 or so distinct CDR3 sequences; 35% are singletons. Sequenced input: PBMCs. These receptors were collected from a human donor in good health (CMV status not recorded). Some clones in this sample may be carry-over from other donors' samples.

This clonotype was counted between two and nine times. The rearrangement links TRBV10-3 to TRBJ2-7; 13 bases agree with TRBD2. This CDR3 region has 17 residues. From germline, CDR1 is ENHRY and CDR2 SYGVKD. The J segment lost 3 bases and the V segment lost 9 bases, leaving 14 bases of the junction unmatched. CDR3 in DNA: TGTGCCATGTCCCCGGGACTAGCGGGATCGGGAGGCTACGAGCAGTACTTC. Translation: CAMSPGLAGSGGYEQYF.

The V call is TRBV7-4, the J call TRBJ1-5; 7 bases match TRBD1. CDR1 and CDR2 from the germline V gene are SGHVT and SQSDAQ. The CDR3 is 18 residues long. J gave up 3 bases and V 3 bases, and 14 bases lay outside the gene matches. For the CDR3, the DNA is TGTGCCAGCAGCTTTAACAGGGGCGCGTGGGTTAACAATCAGCCCCAGCATTTT. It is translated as CASSFNRGAWVNNQPQHF.